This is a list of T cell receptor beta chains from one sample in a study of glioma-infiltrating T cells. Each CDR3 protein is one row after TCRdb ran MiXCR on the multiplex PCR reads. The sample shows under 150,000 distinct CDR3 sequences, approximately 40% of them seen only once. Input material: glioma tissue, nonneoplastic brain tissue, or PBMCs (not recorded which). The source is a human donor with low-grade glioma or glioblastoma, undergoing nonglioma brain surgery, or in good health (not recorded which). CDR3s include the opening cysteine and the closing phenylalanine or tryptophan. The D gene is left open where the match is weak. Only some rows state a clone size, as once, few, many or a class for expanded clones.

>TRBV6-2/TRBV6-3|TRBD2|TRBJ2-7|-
TGTGCCAGCAGTTACGGACTAGCGGAGAGCTCCTACGAGCAGTACTTC
CASSYGLAESSYEQYF
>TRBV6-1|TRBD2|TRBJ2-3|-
TGTGCCAGCAGTCCCCGACTAGCGGGACACTACACAGATACGCAGTATTTT
CASSPRLAGHYTDTQYF
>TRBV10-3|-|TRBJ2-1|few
TGTGCCACTGGGGGACTTCCCAATGAGCAGTTCTTC
CATGGLPNEQFF
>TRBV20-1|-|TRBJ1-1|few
TGCAGTGCGATAAACAGGGCCGTCAACACTGAAGCTTTCTTT
CSAINRAVNTEAFF
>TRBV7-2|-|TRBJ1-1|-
TGTGCCAGCAGCTTAGTCCCGGGAGGAGGCACTGAAGCTTTCTTT
CASSLVPGGGTEAFF
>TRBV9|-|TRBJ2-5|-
TGTGCCAGCAGCGTAGGGGGAGAGACCCAGTACTTC
CASSVGGETQYF
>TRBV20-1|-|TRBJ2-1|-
TGCAGTGCTACAGGGGGGAATGAGCAGTTCTTC
CSATGGNEQFF
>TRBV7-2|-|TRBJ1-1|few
TGTGCCAGCAGCTTAGAATGGACATCTTTTGAAGCTTTCTTT
CASSLEWTSFEAFF
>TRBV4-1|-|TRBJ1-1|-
TGCGCCAGCAGCCCCCCGGGTCAAAACACTGAAGCTTTCTTT
CASSPPGQNTEAFF
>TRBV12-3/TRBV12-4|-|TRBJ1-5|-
TGTGCCAGCACCTCGAATAGGGATGAGCCCCAGCATTTT
CASTSNRDEPQHF
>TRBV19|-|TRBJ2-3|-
TGTGCCAGTAGTATAAAGTTGGTCGATACGCAGTATTTT
CASSIKLVDTQYF
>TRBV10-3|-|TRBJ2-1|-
TGTGCCATCAGTGAGCAACGGACTGGTACTGCCAATGAGCAGTTCTTC
CAISEQRTGTANEQFF
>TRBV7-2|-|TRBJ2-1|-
TGTGCCAGCAGCGTAGGAGCGGACTCCTACAATGAACAGTTCTTC
CASSVGADSYNEQFF
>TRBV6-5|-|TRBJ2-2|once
TGTGCCAGCACTCTCGGGGTTAACACCGGGGAGCTGTCTTTT
CASTLGVNTGELSF
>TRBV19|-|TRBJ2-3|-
TGTGCCAGTGGAAGCGGGAGCACAGATACGCAGTATTTT
CASGSGSTDTQYF
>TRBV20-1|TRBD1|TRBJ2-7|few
TGCAGTGCTAGAGATCTTAGGACAGGTTACTCCTACGAGCAGTACTTC
CSARDLRTGYSYEQYF
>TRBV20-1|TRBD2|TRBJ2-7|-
TGCAGTGCTAGCGAGCGGGATATCTCCTACGAGCAGTACTTC
CSASERDISYEQYF